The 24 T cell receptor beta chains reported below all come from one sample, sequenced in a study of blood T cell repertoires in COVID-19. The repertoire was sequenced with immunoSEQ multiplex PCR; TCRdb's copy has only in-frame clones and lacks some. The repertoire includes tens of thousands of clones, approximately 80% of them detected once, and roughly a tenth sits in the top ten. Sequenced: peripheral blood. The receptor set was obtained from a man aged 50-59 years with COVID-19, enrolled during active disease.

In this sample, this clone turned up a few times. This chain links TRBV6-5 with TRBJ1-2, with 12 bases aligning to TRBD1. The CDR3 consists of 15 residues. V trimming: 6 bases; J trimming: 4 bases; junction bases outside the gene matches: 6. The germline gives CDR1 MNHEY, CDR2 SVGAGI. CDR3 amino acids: CASSTGQGASYGYTF. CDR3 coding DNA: TGTGCCAGCAGCACGGGACAGGGGGCGAGCTATGGCTACACCTTC.

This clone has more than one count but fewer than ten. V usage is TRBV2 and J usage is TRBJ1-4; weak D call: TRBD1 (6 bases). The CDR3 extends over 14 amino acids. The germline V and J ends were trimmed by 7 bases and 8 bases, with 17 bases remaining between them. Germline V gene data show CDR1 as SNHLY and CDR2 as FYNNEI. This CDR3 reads CASTEQGWGEKLFF. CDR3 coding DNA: TGTGCCAGCACCGAACAGGGCTGGGGAGAAAAACTGTTTTTT.

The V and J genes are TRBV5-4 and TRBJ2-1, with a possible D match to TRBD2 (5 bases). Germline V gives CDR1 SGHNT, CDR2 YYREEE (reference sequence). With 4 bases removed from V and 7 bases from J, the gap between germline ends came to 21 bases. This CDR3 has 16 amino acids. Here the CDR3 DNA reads TGTGCCAGCAGCCCGGGAAGCGTGAGGGTAGTAAATGAGCAGTTCTTC. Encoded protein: CASSPGSVRVVNEQFF.

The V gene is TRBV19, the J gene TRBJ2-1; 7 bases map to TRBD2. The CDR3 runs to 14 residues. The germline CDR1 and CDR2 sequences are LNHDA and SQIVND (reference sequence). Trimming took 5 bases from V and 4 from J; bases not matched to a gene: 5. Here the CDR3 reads CASSLLADYNEQFF. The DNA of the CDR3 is TGTGCCAGTAGTCTCCTAGCGGATTACAATGAGCAGTTCTTC.

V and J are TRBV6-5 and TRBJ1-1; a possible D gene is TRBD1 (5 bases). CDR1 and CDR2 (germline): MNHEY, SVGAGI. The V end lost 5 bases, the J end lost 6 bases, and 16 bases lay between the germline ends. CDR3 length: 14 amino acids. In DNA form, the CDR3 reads TGTGCCAGCAGTCCCCCCCGGGGGGGGGCTGAAGCTTTCTTT. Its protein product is CASSPPRGGAEAFF.

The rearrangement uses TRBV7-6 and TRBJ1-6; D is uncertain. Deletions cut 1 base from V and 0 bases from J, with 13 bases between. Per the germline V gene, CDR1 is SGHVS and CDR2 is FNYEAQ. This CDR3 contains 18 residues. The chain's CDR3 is CASSLEPAAGSYNSPLHF. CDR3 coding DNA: TGTGCCAGCAGCTTAGAACCGGCAGCGGGCTCCTATAATTCACCCCTCCACTTT.

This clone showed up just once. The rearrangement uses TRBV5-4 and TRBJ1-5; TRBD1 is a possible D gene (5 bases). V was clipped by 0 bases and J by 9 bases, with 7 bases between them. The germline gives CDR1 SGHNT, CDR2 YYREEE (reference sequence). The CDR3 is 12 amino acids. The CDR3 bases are TGTGCCAGCAGCTTGGATAGGGGGCCCCAGCATTTT. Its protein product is CASSLDRGPQHF. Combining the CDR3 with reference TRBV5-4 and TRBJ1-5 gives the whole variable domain ETGVTQSPTHLIKTRGQQVTLRCSSQSGHNTVSWYQQALGQGPQFIFQYYREEENGRGNFPPRFSGLQFPNYSSELNVNALELDDSALYLCASSLDRGPQHFGDGTRLSIL.

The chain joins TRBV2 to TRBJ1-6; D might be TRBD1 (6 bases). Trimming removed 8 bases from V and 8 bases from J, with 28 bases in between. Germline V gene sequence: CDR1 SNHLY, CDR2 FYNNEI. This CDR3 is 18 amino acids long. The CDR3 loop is CASPLNAEPQGTYSPLHF. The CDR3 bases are TGTGCCAGCCCCCTTAACGCCGAACCACAGGGAACCTATTCACCCCTCCACTTT.

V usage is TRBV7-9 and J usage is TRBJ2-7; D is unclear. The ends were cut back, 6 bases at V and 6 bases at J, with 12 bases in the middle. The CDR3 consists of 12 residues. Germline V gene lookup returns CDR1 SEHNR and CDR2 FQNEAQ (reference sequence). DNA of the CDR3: TGTGCCAGCAGTCCAAGCCCCCTCGAGCAGTACTTC. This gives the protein CASSPSPLEQYF.

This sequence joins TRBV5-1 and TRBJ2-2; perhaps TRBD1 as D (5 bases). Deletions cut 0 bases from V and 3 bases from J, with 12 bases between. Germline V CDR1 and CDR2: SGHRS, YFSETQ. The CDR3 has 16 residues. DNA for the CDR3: TGCGCCAGCAGCTTGGTTGGGCAGGGCGACACCGGGGAGCTGTTTTTT. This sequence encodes CASSLVGQGDTGELFF.

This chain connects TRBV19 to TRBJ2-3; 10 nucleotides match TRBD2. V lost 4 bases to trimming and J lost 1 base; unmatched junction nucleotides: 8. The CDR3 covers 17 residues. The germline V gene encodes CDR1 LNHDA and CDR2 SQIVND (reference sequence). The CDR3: CASSTPLAGVGTDTQYF. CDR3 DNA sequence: TGTGCCAGTAGTACCCCCCTAGCGGGAGTCGGCACAGATACGCAGTATTTT.

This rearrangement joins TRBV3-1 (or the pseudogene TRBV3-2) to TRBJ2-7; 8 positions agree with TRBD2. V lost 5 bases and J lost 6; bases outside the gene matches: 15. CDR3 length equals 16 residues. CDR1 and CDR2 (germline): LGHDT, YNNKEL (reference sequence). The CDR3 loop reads CASSARGGLERSEQYF. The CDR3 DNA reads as TGTGCCAGCAGCGCCCGCGGGGGGCTAGAAAGGAGCGAGCAGTACTTC.

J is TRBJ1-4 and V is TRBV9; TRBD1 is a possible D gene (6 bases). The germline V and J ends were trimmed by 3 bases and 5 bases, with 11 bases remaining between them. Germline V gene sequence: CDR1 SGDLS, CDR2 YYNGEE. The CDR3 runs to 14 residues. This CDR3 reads CASSAGTQNEKLFF. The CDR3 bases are TGTGCCAGCAGCGCCGGGACACAGAATGAAAAACTGTTTTTT.

CDR3 in DNA: TGTGCCATCAGGAAGACACTTAACACTGAAGCTTTCTTT. Translation gives CAIRKTLNTEAFF. The chain carries TRBV10-3 and TRBJ1-1; D is ambiguous. Per the germline V gene, CDR1 is ENHRY and CDR2 is SYGVKD. Deletions cut 6 bases from V and 2 bases from J, with 10 bases between. The CDR3 has 13 residues.

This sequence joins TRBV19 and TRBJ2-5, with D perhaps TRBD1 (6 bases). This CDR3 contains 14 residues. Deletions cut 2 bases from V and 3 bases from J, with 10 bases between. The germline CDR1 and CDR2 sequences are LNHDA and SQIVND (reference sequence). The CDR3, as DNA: TGTGCCAGTAGTATAACAGGGAAGAAAGAGACCCAGTACTTC. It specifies CASSITGKKETQYF.

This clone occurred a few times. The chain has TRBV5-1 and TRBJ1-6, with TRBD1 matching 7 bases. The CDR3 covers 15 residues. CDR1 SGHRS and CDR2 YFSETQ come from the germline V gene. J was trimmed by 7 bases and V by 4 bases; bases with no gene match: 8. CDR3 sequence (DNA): TGCGCCAGCAGCAGAAGTGGGACAGCGAATTCACCCCTCCACTTT. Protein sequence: CASSRSGTANSPLHF.

CDR3: CASSSGLQETQYF. The CDR3 coding sequence is TGTGCCAGCAGCTCGGGACTCCAAGAGACCCAGTACTTC. The chain carries TRBV11-3 and TRBJ2-5, with TRBD2 as a possible D gene (6 bases). Germline CDR1 SGHNT, CDR2 YENEEA. The CDR3 contains 13 residues. Trimming stripped 4 bases from V and 1 base from J, with 7 bases between.

CDR3 loop: CSVNHRSGNTEAFF. For the CDR3, the DNA is TGCAGCGTTAATCACAGGTCAGGGAACACTGAAGCTTTCTTT. The chain has TRBV29-1 and TRBJ1-1; tentatively, D is TRBD1 (5 bases). Germline values: CDR1 SQVTM, CDR2 ANQGSEA. V gave up 5 bases and J gave up 1 base, with 14 bases separating them. There are 14 residues in the CDR3.

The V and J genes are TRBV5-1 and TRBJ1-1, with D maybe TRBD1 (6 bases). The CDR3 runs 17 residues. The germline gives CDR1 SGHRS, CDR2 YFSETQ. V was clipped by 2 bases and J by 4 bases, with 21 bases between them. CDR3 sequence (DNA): TGCGCCAGCAGCTTTACTGGGGGCGAAGGAGTGGTCACTGAAGCTTTCTTT. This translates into CASSFTGGEGVVTEAFF.

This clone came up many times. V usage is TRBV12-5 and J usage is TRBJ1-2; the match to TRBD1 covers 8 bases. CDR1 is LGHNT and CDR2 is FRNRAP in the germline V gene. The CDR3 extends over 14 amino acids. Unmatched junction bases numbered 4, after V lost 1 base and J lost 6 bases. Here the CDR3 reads CASGLGTGSNGYTF. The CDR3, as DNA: TGTGCTAGTGGTTTGGGGACAGGGAGTAATGGCTACACCTTC.

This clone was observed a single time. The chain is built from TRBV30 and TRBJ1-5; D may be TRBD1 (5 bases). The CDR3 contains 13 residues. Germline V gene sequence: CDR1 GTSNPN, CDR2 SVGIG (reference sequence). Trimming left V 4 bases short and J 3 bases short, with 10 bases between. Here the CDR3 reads CAWNPGVNQPQHF. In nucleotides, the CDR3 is TGTGCCTGGAATCCGGGGGTCAATCAGCCCCAGCATTTT. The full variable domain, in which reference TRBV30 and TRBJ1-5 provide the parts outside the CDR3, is SQTIHQWPATLVQPVGSPLSLECTVEGTSNPNLYWYRQAAGRGLQLLFYSVGIGQISSEVPQNLSASRPQDRQFILSSKKLLLSDSGFYLCAWNPGVNQPQHFGDGTRLSIL.

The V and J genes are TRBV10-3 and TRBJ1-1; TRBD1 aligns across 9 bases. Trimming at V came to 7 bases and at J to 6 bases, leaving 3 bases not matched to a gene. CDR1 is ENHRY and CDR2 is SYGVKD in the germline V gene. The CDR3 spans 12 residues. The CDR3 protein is CAITGTGPEAFF. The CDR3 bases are TGTGCCATCACGGGGACAGGGCCTGAAGCTTTCTTT.

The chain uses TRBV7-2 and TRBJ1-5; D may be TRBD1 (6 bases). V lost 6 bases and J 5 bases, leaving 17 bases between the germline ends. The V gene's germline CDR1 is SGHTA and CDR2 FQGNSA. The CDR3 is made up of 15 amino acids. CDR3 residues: CASSQGQVGDQPQHF. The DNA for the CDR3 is TGTGCCAGCAGTCAGGGGCAGGTGGGGGATCAGCCCCAGCATTTT.

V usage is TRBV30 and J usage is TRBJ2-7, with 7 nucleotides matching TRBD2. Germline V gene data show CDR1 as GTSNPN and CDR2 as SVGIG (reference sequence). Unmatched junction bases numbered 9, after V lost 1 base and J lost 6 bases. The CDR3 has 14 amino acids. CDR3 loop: CAWSGGGMGSEQYF. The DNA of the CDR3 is TGTGCCTGGAGTGGGGGAGGGATGGGTTCCGAGCAGTACTTC.